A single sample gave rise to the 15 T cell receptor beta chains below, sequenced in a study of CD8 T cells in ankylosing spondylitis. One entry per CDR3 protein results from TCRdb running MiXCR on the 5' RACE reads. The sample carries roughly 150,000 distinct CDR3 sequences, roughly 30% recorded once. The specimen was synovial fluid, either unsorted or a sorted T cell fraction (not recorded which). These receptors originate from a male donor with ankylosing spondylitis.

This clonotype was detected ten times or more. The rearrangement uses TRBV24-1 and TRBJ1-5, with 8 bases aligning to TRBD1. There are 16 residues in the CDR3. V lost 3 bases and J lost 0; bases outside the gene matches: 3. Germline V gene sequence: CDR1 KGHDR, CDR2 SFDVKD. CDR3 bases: TGTGCCACCAGTGATCGCACAGGGGGTAGCAATCAGCCCCAGCATTTT. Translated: CATSDRTGGSNQPQHF.

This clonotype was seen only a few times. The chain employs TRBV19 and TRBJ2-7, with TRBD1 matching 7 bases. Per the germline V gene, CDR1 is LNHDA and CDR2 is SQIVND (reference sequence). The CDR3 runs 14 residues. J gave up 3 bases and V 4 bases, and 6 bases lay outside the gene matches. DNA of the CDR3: TGTGCCAGTAGTAGGGACAGAGGACACTACGAGCAGTACTTC. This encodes CASSRDRGHYEQYF.

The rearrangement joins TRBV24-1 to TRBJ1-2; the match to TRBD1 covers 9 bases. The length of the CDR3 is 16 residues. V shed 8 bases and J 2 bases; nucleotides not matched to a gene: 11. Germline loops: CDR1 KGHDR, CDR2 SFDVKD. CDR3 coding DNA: TGTGCCACCAACAGGGACAGGGAGCACCCAAACTATGGCTACACCTTC. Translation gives CATNRDREHPNYGYTF.

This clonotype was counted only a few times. CDR3 in amino acids: CASSLYVTEETQYF. The DNA for the CDR3 is TGTGCCAGCAGCTTATACGTGACAGAAGAGACCCAGTACTTC. The V gene is TRBV7-2, the J gene TRBJ2-5, with D possibly being TRBD1 (5 bases). The length of the CDR3 is 14 residues. CDR1 is SGHTA, CDR2 FQGNSA, per germline. Trimming cost V 2 bases and J 3 bases, with 10 bases left between them.

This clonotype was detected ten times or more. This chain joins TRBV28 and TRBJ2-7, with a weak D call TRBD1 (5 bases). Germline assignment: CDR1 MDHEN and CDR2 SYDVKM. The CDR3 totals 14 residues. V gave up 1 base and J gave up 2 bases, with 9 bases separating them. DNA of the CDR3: TGTGCCAGCAGTTTATCAGGGCGTACCTACGAGCAGTACTTC. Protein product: CASSLSGRTYEQYF.

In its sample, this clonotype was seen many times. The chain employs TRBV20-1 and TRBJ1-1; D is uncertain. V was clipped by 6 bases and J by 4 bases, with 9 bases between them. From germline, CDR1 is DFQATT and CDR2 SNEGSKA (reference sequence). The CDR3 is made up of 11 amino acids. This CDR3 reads CSASTSTEAFF. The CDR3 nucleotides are TGCAGTGCCTCGACCTCCACTGAAGCTTTCTTT.

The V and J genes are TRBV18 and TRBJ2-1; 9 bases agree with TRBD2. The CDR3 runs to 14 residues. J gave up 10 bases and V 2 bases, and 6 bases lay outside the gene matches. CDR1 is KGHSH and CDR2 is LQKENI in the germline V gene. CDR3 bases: TGTGCCAGCTCACCATCTAGCGGGGCCCGAGAGCAGTTCTTC. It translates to CASSPSSGAREQFF.

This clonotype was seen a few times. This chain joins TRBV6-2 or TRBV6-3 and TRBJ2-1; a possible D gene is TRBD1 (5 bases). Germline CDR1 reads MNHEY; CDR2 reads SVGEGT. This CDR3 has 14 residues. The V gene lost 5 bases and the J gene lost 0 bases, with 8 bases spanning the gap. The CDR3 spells CASSIDSSYNEQFF. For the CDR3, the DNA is TGTGCCAGCAGTATTGACAGCTCCTACAATGAGCAGTTCTTC.

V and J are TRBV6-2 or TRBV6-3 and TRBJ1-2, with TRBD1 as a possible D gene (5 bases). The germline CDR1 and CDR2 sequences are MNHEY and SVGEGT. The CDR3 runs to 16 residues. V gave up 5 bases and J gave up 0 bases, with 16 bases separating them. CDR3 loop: CASSATIQVSNYGYTF. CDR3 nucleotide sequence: TGTGCCAGCAGTGCGACGATACAGGTTTCTAACTATGGCTACACCTTC.

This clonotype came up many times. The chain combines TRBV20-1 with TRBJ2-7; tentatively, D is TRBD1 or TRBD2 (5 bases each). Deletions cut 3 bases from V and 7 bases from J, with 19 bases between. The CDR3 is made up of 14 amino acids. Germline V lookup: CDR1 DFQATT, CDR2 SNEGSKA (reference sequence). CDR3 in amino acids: CSASKEADTGEQYF. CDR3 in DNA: TGCAGTGCTAGTAAGGAAGCGGACACTGGGGAGCAGTACTTC.

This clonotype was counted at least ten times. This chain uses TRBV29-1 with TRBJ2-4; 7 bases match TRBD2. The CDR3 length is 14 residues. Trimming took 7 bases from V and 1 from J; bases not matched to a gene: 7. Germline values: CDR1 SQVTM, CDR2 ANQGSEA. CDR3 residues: CSARIGGAKNIQYF. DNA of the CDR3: TGCAGCGCCCGAATCGGGGGGGCCAAAAACATTCAGTACTTC.

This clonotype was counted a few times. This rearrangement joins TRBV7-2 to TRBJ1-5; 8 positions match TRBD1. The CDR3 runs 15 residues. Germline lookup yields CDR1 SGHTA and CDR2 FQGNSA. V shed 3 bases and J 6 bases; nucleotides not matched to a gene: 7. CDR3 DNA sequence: TGTGCCAGCAGCTTGGAATCAGGGGGCAGTCAGCCCCAGCATTTT. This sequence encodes CASSLESGGSQPQHF.

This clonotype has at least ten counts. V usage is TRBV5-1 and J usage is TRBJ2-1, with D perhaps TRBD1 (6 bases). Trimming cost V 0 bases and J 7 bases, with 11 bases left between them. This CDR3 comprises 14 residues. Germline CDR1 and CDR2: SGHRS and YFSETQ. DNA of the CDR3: TGCGCCAGCAGCTTGGGGGGGCAGAATAATGAGCAGTTCTTC. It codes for CASSLGGQNNEQFF.

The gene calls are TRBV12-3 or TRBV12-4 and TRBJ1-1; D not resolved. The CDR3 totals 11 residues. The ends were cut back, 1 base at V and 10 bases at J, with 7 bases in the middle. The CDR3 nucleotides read TGTGCCAGCAGTTTAGAGAGTACAGCTTTCTTT. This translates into CASSLESTAFF.

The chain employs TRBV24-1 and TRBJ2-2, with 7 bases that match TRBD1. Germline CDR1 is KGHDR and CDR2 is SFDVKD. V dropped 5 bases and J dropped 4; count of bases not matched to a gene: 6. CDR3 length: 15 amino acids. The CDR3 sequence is CATSAWTGRTGELFF. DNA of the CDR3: TGTGCCACCAGTGCTTGGACAGGACGCACCGGGGAGCTGTTTTTT.